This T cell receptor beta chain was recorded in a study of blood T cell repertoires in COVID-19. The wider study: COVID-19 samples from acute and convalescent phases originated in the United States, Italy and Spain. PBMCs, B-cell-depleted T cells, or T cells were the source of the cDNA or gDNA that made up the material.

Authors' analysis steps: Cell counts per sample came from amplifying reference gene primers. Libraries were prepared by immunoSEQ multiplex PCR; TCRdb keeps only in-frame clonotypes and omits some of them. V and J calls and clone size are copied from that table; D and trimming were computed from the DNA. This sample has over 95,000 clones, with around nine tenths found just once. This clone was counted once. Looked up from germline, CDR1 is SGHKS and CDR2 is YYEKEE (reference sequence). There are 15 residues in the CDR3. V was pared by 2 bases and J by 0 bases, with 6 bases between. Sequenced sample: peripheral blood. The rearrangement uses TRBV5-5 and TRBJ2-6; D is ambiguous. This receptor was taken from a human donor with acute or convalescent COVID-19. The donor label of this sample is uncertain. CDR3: CASSFYYSGANVLTF. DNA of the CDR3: TGTGCCAGCAGCTTCTATTACTCTGGGGCCAACGTCCTGACTTTC.